This T cell receptor beta chain comes out of a study of regulatory T cells in long-lasting Graves disease. Overall study results and limits: What was studied was peripheral blood only, and not thyroid tissue. Possibly, too few samples lowered accuracy.

Building the TCR beta libraries relied on iRepertoire HTBI primers, and CDR3 regions underwent Arm-PCR. TCRdb redid the calling of the multiplex PCR reads with MiXCR, one entry per CDR3 protein. The sample has 500,000 or so distinct CDR3 sequences; around 15% are singletons. The time point: newly diagnosed GD, antithyroid drugs for less than 3 months. Extracted PBMC RNA gave rise to the TCR library. This clonotype turned up a few times. Its cognate antigen is unknown. The CDR3 has 15 amino acids. Germline loops: CDR1 LNHDA, CDR2 SQIVND (reference sequence). V was shortened by 7 bases and J by 1 base, with 14 bases between the two germline ends. The same sample was also used in a study of T cells in Graves' hyperthyroidism and ophthalmopathy. That paper notes: Most expanded thyroid clonotypes above 0.001 also appeared in blood.

The sample in question was peripheral blood mononuclear cells (PBMCs), obtained at new diagnosis, from a patient treated with antithyroid drugs. The chain links TRBV19 to TRBJ1-5, with a tentative D call TRBD1 (6 bases). This TCR was sampled from a woman aged 35-65 years with Graves disease. CDR3 sequence (DNA): TGTGCCAGTACCATAGGACAGCAGAGCAATCAGCCCCAGCATTTT. Protein: CASTIGQQSNQPQHF.